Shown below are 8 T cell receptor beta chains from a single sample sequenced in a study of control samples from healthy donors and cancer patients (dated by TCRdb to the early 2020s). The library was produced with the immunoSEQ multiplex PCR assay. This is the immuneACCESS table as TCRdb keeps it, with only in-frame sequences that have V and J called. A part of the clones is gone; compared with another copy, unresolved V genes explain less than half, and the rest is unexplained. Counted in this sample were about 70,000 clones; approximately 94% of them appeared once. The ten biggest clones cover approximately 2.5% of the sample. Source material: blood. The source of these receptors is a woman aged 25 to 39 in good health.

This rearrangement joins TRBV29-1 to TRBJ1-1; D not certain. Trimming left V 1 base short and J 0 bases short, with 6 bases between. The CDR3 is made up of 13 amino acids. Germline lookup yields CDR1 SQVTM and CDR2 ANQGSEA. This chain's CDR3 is CSVEVLLNTEAFF. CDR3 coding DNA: TGCAGCGTTGAAGTTCTTTTGAACACTGAAGCTTTCTTT.

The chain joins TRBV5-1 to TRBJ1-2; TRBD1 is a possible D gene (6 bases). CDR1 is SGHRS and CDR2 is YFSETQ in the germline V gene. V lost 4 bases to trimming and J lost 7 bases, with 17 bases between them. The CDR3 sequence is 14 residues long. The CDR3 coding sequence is TGCGCCAGCAGCGACCCGGGGGGCGACGGTGGCTACACCTTC. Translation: CASSDPGGDGGYTF.

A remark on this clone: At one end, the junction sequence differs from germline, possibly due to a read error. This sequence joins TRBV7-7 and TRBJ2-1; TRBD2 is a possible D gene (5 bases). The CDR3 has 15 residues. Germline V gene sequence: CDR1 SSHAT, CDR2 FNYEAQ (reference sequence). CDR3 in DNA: TGTGCTAGCAGCTTAGAGAGGGCAGCCTACAATGAGCAGTTCTTC. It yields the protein CASSLERAAYNEQFF.

The CDR3 DNA is TGTGCCAGCAGCTCGGGACTAGCGGGGAATACGCAGTATTTT. Translated: CASSSGLAGNTQYF. This chain joins TRBV7-3 and TRBJ2-3; 13 bases fit TRBD2. The CDR3 is 14 residues long. J gave up 7 bases and V 4 bases, and 2 bases lay outside the gene matches. CDR1 is SGHTA and CDR2 is FQGTGA in the germline V gene.

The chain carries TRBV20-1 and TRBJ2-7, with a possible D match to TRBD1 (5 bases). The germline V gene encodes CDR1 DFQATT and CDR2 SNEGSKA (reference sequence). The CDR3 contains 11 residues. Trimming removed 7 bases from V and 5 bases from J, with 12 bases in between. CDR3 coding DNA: TGCAGTGTCCAGGGAACCCACGAGCAGTACTTC. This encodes CSVQGTHEQYF.

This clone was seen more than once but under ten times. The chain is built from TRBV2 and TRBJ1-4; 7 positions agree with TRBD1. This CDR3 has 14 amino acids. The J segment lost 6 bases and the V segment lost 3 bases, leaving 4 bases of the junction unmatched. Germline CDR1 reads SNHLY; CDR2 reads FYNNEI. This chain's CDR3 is CASSDAQGYEKLFF. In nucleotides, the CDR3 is TGTGCCAGCAGTGATGCACAGGGGTATGAAAAACTGTTTTTT. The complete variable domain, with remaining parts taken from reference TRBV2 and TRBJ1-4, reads EPEVTQTPSHQVTQMGQEVILRCVPISNHLYFYWYRQILGQKVEFLVSFYNNEISEKSEIFDDQFSVERPDGSNFTLKIRSTKLEDSAMYFCASSDAQGYEKLFFGSGTQLSVL.

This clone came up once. The CDR3 sequence: CASSLFDDGNTIYF. CDR3 coding DNA: TGTGCCAGCTCACTTTTCGACGATGGAAACACCATATATTTT. The rearrangement joins TRBV18 to TRBJ1-3; no clear D. The CDR3 has 14 amino acids. Germline V gives CDR1 KGHSH, CDR2 LQKENI. Trimming stripped 4 bases from V and 3 bases from J, with 10 bases between.

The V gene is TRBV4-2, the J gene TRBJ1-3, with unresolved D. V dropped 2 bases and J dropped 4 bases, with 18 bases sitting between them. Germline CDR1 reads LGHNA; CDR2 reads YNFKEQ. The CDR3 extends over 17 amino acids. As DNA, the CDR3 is TGTGCCAGCAGCCAACAACACGGAGCGTATATGGGAAACACCATATATTTT. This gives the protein CASSQQHGAYMGNTIYF.